This T cell receptor (beta chain) was sequenced during a study of CD8 T cells in Susac syndrome. Study-level information: There were 5 or 6 sequenced Susac syndrome patients with active disease and roughly 8 in remission. Study-level results: The peak of CD8+ clonal expansion in Susac was seen in TEMRA cells and active patients.

The RNA input was roughly 0.5 to 1 ug, and it was reverse transcribed with random hexamers. The authors amplified TCR beta CDR3 across 54 Vbeta and 13 Jbeta using immunoSEQ multiplex PCR. TCRdb ran MiXCR on the immunoSEQ multiplex PCR reads and lists one entry per CDR3 protein. The sample lists about 80,000 distinct CDR3 sequences; roughly 96% were seen once. Of note for this clonotype: Its matching antigen is unknown.

The germline V gene encodes CDR1 SGHRS and CDR2 YFSETQ. This CDR3 has 17 amino acids. The germline V and J ends were trimmed by 1 base and 3 bases, with 17 bases remaining between them. The chain links TRBV5-1 to TRBJ1-5; possibly TRBD1 for D (5 bases). This receptor was taken from a human donor with Susac syndrome. The specimen sequenced was CD8+ T cells from PBMCs. CDR3 residues: CASSLSSGLGVNQPQHF. The CDR3 coding sequence is TGCGCCAGCAGCTTGAGCTCAGGGCTTGGCGTCAATCAGCCCCAGCATTTT.